This passage covers 8 T cell receptor beta chains from one sample sequenced in a study of identical twins. TCRdb re-called the 5' RACE reads with MiXCR, one entry per CDR3 protein. This table holds around 490,000 distinct CDR3 sequences, around 15% found once. Another study also made use of these data, one on yellow fever vaccine responses in identical twins.

Sequencing was carried out using CD4+ T cells sorted from blood. These TCRs come from a woman between 18 and 29 years old in good health.

The gene calls are TRBV6-2 or TRBV6-3 and TRBJ2-2; possible D gene TRBD1, 8 bases. The germline gives CDR1 MNHEY, CDR2 SVGEGT. The CDR3 extends over 15 amino acids. Here the CDR3 DNA reads TGTGCTCACAGGGGGGGAGGAGCGAACACCGGGGAGCTGTTTTTT. Residues: CAHRGGGANTGELFF.

The genes are TRBV10-1 and TRBJ2-2, with D perhaps assigned TRBD1 or TRBD2 (5 bases each). V lost 4 bases and J 0 bases, leaving 12 bases between the germline ends. Germline loops: CDR1 WNHNN, CDR2 SYGVQD (reference sequence). The CDR3 is 16 residues long. CDR3 sequence: CASSGDRDANTGELFF. In nucleotides, the CDR3 is TGCGCCAGCAGTGGAGACCGGGACGCGAACACCGGGGAGCTGTTTTTT.

This chain joins TRBV5-1 and TRBJ1-1; perhaps TRBD1 as D (6 bases). The CDR3 extends over 15 amino acids. Germline assignment: CDR1 SGHRS and CDR2 YFSETQ. Trimming shortened V by 3 bases and J by 1 base, and 13 bases separated the two germline ends. Here the CDR3 reads CASSYAGQKNTEAFF. CDR3 nucleotides: TGCGCCAGCAGCTATGCAGGACAGAAGAACACTGAAGCTTTCTTT.

This clonotype has a handful of counts. The genes are TRBV2 and TRBJ2-2; a weak D match, TRBD1 (5 bases). CDR3 length: 14 amino acids. V was cut by 5 bases and J by 6 bases, with 13 bases left in between. CDR1 is SNHLY, CDR2 FYNNEI, per germline. The CDR3 spells CASSQLKGAGELFF. Written as DNA, the CDR3 is TGTGCCAGCAGTCAACTCAAAGGGGCCGGGGAGCTGTTTTTT.

The chain has TRBV5-1 and TRBJ1-2; D gene uncertain. CDR1 is SGHRS, CDR2 YFSETQ, per germline. The CDR3 runs 11 residues. Trimming cost V 10 bases and J 2 bases, with 9 bases left between them. This chain's CDR3 is CASAGNYGYTF. The CDR3 DNA is TGCGCCTCCGCGGGGAACTATGGCTACACCTTC.

This chain connects TRBV27 to TRBJ1-1, with TRBD1 identical over 7 bases. With 7 bases clipped from V and 4 bases from J, the junction kept 15 bases outside the gene matches. Germline CDR1 is MNHEY and CDR2 is SMNVEV (reference sequence). This CDR3 spans 16 amino acids. As DNA, the CDR3 is TGTGCCAGCATCCCGACAGGGTTGGGAGTCGGCACTGAAGCTTTCTTT. Amino acid sequence: CASIPTGLGVGTEAFF.

This rearrangement joins TRBV5-1 to TRBJ2-3; a weak D match, TRBD1 (5 bases). V lost 6 bases and J lost 2, with 19 bases in between. Per germline, CDR1 SGHRS and CDR2 YFSETQ. The CDR3 is made up of 16 amino acids. CDR3 nucleotides: TGCGCCAGCACCCGTGGGGTGGCAGGGTACACAGATACGCAGTATTTT. Residues: CASTRGVAGYTDTQYF. The whole variable domain, filled in from reference TRBV5-1 and TRBJ2-3, reads KAGVTQTPRYLIKTRGQQVTLSCSPISGHRSVSWYQQTPGQGLQFLFEYFSETQRNKGNFPGRFSGRQFSNSRSEMNVSTLELGDSALYLCASTRGVAGYTDTQYFGPGTRLTVL.

This clonotype was found a few times. This sequence joins TRBV14 and TRBJ2-1; 9 bases fit TRBD1. The V segment lost 5 bases and the J segment 8 bases; nucleotides outside the gene matches: 10. The CDR3 consists of 15 residues. Germline CDR1 reads SGHDN; CDR2 reads FVKESK. This chain's CDR3 is CASSSRQGVFDEQFF. CDR3 bases: TGTGCCAGCAGCTCCCGACAGGGGGTGTTCGATGAGCAGTTCTTC.